A single sample is the source of the 2 T cell receptor beta chains below, sequenced in a study of cytomegalovirus exposure and HLA in healthy donors. 60 Vbeta and 13 Jbeta primers were used in PCR. Method: immunoSEQ multiplex PCR; TCRdb's copy keeps in-frame clones and lacks some. Of around 130,000 clones detected, about 76% appear once; the ten largest clones hold less than 2.5%. Material: PBMCs. These receptors originate from a woman aged 40 to 50 in good health and CMV-seronegative.

The chain recombines TRBV19 with TRBJ1-5; possibly TRBD1 for D (6 bases). Germline assignment: CDR1 LNHDA and CDR2 SQIVND (reference sequence). The ends were cut back, 3 bases at V and 4 bases at J, with 13 bases in the middle. The CDR3 length is 15 residues. The CDR3 DNA sequence: TGTGCCAGTAGTATTGAGGACAGAGGGAATCAGCCCCAGCATTTT. Protein sequence: CASSIEDRGNQPQHF.

The genes are TRBV30 and TRBJ1-6, with D unclear. There are 10 residues in the CDR3. V lost 3 bases and J lost 16, with 10 bases in between. CDR1 and CDR2 (germline): GTSNPN, SVGIG (reference sequence). CDR3 in DNA: TGTGCCTGGAGATCCGTTTCTCTCCACTTT. Protein product: CAWRSVSLHF.